This T cell receptor (beta chain) was identified during a study of CD8 T cells in ankylosing spondylitis. Study-level results: Seemingly distinctive of ankylosing spondylitis blood was a TCR beta motif formed by eight highly homologous variants. CD8+ cells made up the disease-linked clones, which were relatively rare in peripheral blood.

A single record per CDR3 protein comes from TCRdb applying MiXCR to the 5' RACE reads. The sample contains fewer than 550,000 distinct CDR3 sequences, about 5.7% of which appear only once. The CDR3 is 13 residues long. Between the trimmed V and J ends, which lost 1 base and 7 bases, there was a span of 10 bases. CDR1 and CDR2 from the germline V gene are SGHTA and FQGNSA. This clonotype was detected many times. Its target is not known. This receptor was identified in a male donor with ankylosing spondylitis. The specimen was blood, either unsorted or a sorted T cell fraction (not recorded which). V gene TRBV7-2 combines with J gene TRBJ2-5, with D unclear. The CDR3 is CASSLDYSGTQYF. The CDR3 DNA follows: TGTGCCAGCAGCTTAGACTATTCAGGGACCCAGTACTTC.